A selection of T cell receptor beta chains follows, all from one sample in a study of regulatory T cells in long-lasting Graves disease. TCRdb called the multiplex PCR reads again in MiXCR, with one record for every CDR3 protein. The sample includes around 420,000 distinct CDR3 sequences, around 16% of them seen just once. Material: peripheral blood mononuclear cells (PBMCs), obtained at new diagnosis, from a patient treated with antithyroid drugs. The receptors here all came from a female donor with Graves disease. The CDR3 runs from the conserved cysteine through the conserved F or W. The D gene is left open where the match is weak. Part of the rows lack a size; the others show once, few, many or a class for expanded clones.

d_call clone_size j_call v_call cdr3_nt cdr3_aa
TRBD2 many TRBJ2-3 TRBV24-1 TGTGCCACCAGTGATCCCGGGACTAGCGGGACAGATACGCAGTATTTT CATSDPGTSGTDTQYF
- many TRBJ2-2 TRBV7-9 TGTGCCAGCAGCTTAGAGCAGAACACCGGGGAGCTGTTTTTT CASSLEQNTGELFF
- many TRBJ1-1 TRBV20-1 TGCAGTGCTAGAGTAGTGAACACTGAAGCTTTCTTT CSARVVNTEAFF
TRBD1 many TRBJ2-1 TRBV12-3/TRBV12-4 TGTGCCAGCAGTCAGCCCGGGACAGGCCTCAATGAGCAGTTCTTC CASSQPGTGLNEQFF
- many TRBJ1-2 TRBV12-3/TRBV12-4 TGTGCCAGCAGTTTAGGCCCAGGGAACGCCTATGGCTACACCTTC CASSLGPGNAYGYTF
- - TRBJ1-3 TRBV20-1 TGCAGTGCTAGAGATTCGAGGGGGTCGGCCGGAAACACCATATATTTT CSARDSRGSAGNTIYF
- many TRBJ1-1 TRBV4-2 TGTGCCAGCAGCCAAGATGGGGGTTCTACTGAAGCTTTCTTT CASSQDGGSTEAFF
- many TRBJ2-3 TRBV7-9 TGTGCCAGCAGCTTAGCGGGGGCGTTGGATACGCAGTATTTT CASSLAGALDTQYF
- many TRBJ2-3 TRBV5-1 TGCGCCAGCAGCTTGGGGGGGCTGCCTGCAGATACGCAGTATTTT CASSLGGLPADTQYF
- many TRBJ1-1 TRBV7-9 TGTGCCAGCAGCTCCCCAGGCTTACGCGGGGTGAACACTGAAGCTTTCTTT CASSSPGLRGVNTEAFF
- many TRBJ2-1 TRBV7-3 TGTGCCAGCAGCTTAGGCAGCCAGGGTGGATACAATGAGCAGTTCTTC CASSLGSQGGYNEQFF
- - TRBJ1-2 TRBV12-3/TRBV12-4 TGTGCCAGCAGTTTAGAGGTCAGGTCTTGGGGGGGCTACACCTTC CASSLEVRSWGGYTF
TRBD1 many TRBJ1-5 TRBV3-1 TGTGCCAGCAGCCAGGGACAGGGAACTCAGCCCCAGCATTTT CASSQGQGTQPQHF
- many TRBJ2-3 TRBV6-1 TGTGCCAGCACCAAAAGCGGCACAGATACGCAGTATTTT CASTKSGTDTQYF
TRBD2 many TRBJ2-5 TRBV7-6 TGTGCCAGCAGCCCCTCCGGGACTACACCCCAAGAGACCCAGTACTTC CASSPSGTTPQETQYF
- many TRBJ2-1 TRBV30 TGTGCCTGGAAAAGGGGGTGGGACCCGGAGCAGTTCTTC CAWKRGWDPEQFF
- many TRBJ1-5 TRBV5-1 TGCGCCAGCAGCCCCGGACGGGAGGAAGGTCAGCCCCAGCATTTT CASSPGREEGQPQHF